This TCR beta chain was captured by sequencing in a study of T cell responses to AZD1222 COVID-19 vaccine. TCRdb's copy holds only in-frame clones and misses some; the assay was immunoSEQ multiplex PCR. This sample has fewer than 110,000 clones, with roughly 89% found just once. General study results and limits: Donor demographics were predominantly white British with a female majority; clonal diversity may be underestimated. Following two doses of AZD1222, Spike-specific TCR breadth and depth rose. Reportedly, close to half of spike-specific TCRs are directed against unmutated variant regions. Regions 160-218 and 743-854 dominated among vaccine-associated CD4 TCRs spanning spike.

As regards this clone: Its antigen is undetermined.

The CDR3 consists of 13 residues. The germline V gene has CDR1 SNHLY and CDR2 FYNNEI. V was trimmed by 4 bases and J by 0 bases, leaving 4 bases between them. Sequencing was performed on peripheral blood, taken on day 0 of AZD1222 vaccination. This TCR came from an adult in good health. The V gene is TRBV2, the J gene TRBJ1-3; D remains unclear. The CDR3 DNA follows: TGTGCCAGCAGTGGGAGCTCTGGAAACACCATATATTTT. As protein: CASSGSSGNTIYF.